These T cell receptor beta chains were read from a single sample in a study of prognosis after radiotherapy for stage I lung cancer. TCRdb independently ran MiXCR on the multiplex PCR reads; one entry per CDR3 protein. Of fewer than 25,000 distinct CDR3 sequences listed, 35% to 45% are singletons. This specimen was PBMCs, taken before or after stereotactic body radiation therapy (not recorded which). The origin of the receptors is a donor of 50 years or more with non-small cell lung cancer. CDR3s include the opening cysteine and the closing phenylalanine or tryptophan. D genes are given only for firm matches. Expanded clones are given a class, and other clones once, few, many or no size at all.

clone_size j_call d_call v_call cdr3_nt cdr3_aa
medium-sized TRBJ2-2 . TRBV30 TGTGCCTGGAGCCTAACCGGGGAGCTGTTTTTT CAWSLTGELFF
. TRBJ2-5 . TRBV5-1 TGCGCCAGCAGCTTCACTATCGGCGATACCCAGTACTTC CASSFTIGDTQYF
. TRBJ2-7 . TRBV11-2 TGTGCCAGCAGCTTGGCACAGAAGCAGTACTTC CASSLAQKQYF
once TRBJ1-1 . TRBV12-3/TRBV12-4 TGTGCCAGCAGTTTAGGGTCCTTCTCATGGAACACTGAAGCTTTCTTT CASSLGSFSWNTEAFF
. TRBJ2-2 TRBD2 TRBV29-1 TGCAGCGTTGAAGTATGGAGCGGGGTGCCGAACACCGGGGAGCTGTTTTTT CSVEVWSGVPNTGELFF
many TRBJ2-5 TRBD1 TRBV6-4 TGTGCCAGCACATCGGACAGGGAGGAGACCCAGTACTTC CASTSDREETQYF
many TRBJ2-5 . TRBV13 TGTGCCAGCAGCTTATACAGGCTCCAAGAGACCCAGTACTTC CASSLYRLQETQYF
medium-sized TRBJ2-7 . TRBV6-1 TGTGCCAGCAAAGACGCCTACGAGCAGTACTTC CASKDAYEQYF
. TRBJ2-2 TRBD2 TRBV6-1 TGTGCCAGCAGTGGGACTATCGGGAGGGCGCCCGTGGAGCTGTTTTTT CASSGTIGRAPVELFF
. TRBJ2-5 TRBD1 TRBV18 TGTGCCAGCTCACCGGGGACAGTTGAAGAGACCCAGTACTTC CASSPGTVEETQYF
. TRBJ2-1 TRBD2 TRBV9 TGTGCCAGCAGTTCCCGGACTAGCGGAACTGCGAATGAGCAGTTCTTC CASSSRTSGTANEQFF
. TRBJ2-7 TRBD2 TRBV6-1 TGTGCCAGCAGTGAATCAGGTCCAGCGGGAGGTTACGAGCAGTACTTC CASSESGPAGGYEQYF
many TRBJ2-1 . TRBV12-5 TGTGCTAGTGGTTTCGGTGCGGGTGCCTACAATGAGCAGTTCTTC CASGFGAGAYNEQFF
few TRBJ2-3 TRBD1 TRBV11-2 TGTGCCAGCAGCTTGCGACAGGGGAACACAGATACGCAGTATTTT CASSLRQGNTDTQYF
. TRBJ1-2 . TRBV20-1 TGCAGTGCTAGAGATTTTCAGGGCCCCTATGGCTACACCTTC CSARDFQGPYGYTF
many TRBJ2-1 TRBD1 TRBV19 TGTGCCAGTAGTGAAACCTGGGCAGGGACAGGGAAGGGGGATGAGCAGTTCTTC CASSETWAGTGKGDEQFF
medium-sized TRBJ2-1 . TRBV2 TGTGCCAGCAGTGAATCGGCCCTCAATGAGCAGTTCTTC CASSESALNEQFF
. TRBJ1-2 . TRBV6-1 TGTGCCAGCAGTCCAACCCTGGTTGGGGGTAGTTATGGCTACACCTTC CASSPTLVGGSYGYTF
many TRBJ2-2 . TRBV12-3/TRBV12-4 TGTGCCAGCAGTTCGACTAGCACCGGGGAGCTGTTTTTT CASSSTSTGELFF
medium-sized TRBJ2-1 TRBD2 TRBV20-1 TGCAGTCCTAGCGGGGACCGCGCTGAGCAGTTCTTC CSPSGDRAEQFF
few TRBJ2-5 . TRBV4-2 TGTGCCAGCAGCCAAAACCGTAAGGGACTCTTAGGGGAGACCCAGTACTTC CASSQNRKGLLGETQYF
. TRBJ2-3 TRBD1 TRBV5-1 TGCGCCAGCAGCCAAAATCCGGGACAGGGCGGTACAGATACGCAGTATTTT CASSQNPGQGGTDTQYF
medium-sized TRBJ2-7 . TRBV7-6 TGTGCCAGCAGCTTAGAGGGAGGGGGGGAGAGGGACGAGCAGTACTTC CASSLEGGGERDEQYF
many TRBJ1-2 . TRBV7-2 TGTGCCAGCAGCTCAAAAGCGGGACACCTTAACTATGGCTACACCTTC CASSSKAGHLNYGYTF
few TRBJ2-2 TRBD2 TRBV7-3 TGTGCCAGCAGCTTAGGACTAGCGGGAGGGCCAGTTTTGGGCACCGGGGAGCTTTTTTTT CASSLGLAGGPVLGTGELFF
. TRBJ1-5 . TRBV28 TGTGCCAGCAGTACCCCGGGGAGAGGGTGGGATCAGCCGCAGCATTTT CASSTPGRGWDQPQHF
. TRBJ1-6 . TRBV30 TGTGCCTGGAGTAGGGACCTATGGTCACCCCTCCACTTT CAWSRDLWSPLHF
many TRBJ2-5 TRBD2 TRBV5-6 TGTGCCAGCAGCTTGCCCGGGGAGGGTTCCCAAGAGACCCAGTACTTC CASSLPGEGSQETQYF
. TRBJ1-5 . TRBV20-1 TGCAGTGCTAGAGATAGGGAACGAGACAATCAGCCCCAGCATTTT CSARDRERDNQPQHF
. TRBJ2-3 . TRBV5-1 TGCGCCAGCAGCTTGGGACGCGACACAGATACGCAGTATTTT CASSLGRDTDTQYF
. TRBJ2-1 . TRBV6-1 TGTGCCAGCAGTCTAGGGGTGAGCTCCTACAATGAGCAGTTCTTC CASSLGVSSYNEQFF
many TRBJ1-4 . TRBV19 TGTGCCAGTACCCACCGGGGGCTACGTCCTGAAAAACTGTTTTTT CASTHRGLRPEKLFF
many TRBJ2-4 . TRBV6-1 TGTGCCAGCAGGAACGAGGCGACCAAAAACATTCAGTACTTC CASRNEATKNIQYF
many TRBJ2-5 . TRBV5-1 TGCGCCAGCAGCTTGACGCCCGACACTAGACAAGAGACCCAGTACTTC CASSLTPDTRQETQYF
. TRBJ2-1 . TRBV6-2/TRBV6-3 TGTGCCAGCAGTTGGACTTACTACAATGAGCAGTTCTTC CASSWTYYNEQFF
few TRBJ2-1 . TRBV5-1 TGCGCCAGCAGCTTGGTTGTGGTAATCCCCTACAATGAGCAGTTCTTC CASSLVVVIPYNEQFF
many TRBJ1-1 . TRBV30 TGTGCCTGGAGTAGGGTCGACCGATTGAACACTGAAGCTTTCTTT CAWSRVDRLNTEAFF
few TRBJ1-2 TRBD1 TRBV5-4 TGTGCCAGCAGCCCACAGGGGATAGGCTATGGCTACACCTTC CASSPQGIGYGYTF
many TRBJ1-5 . TRBV6-1 TGTGCCAGCAGTATTAGGGGAGTCGGTGATAGCAATCAGCCCCAGCATTTT CASSIRGVGDSNQPQHF
many TRBJ2-5 . TRBV12-3/TRBV12-4 TGTGCCAGCAGTTTCCAAGAGACCCAGTACTTC CASSFQETQYF
many TRBJ2-4 TRBD1 TRBV28 TGTGCCAGCAGCCGAGCCGGGACAGGCGAAAAAAACATTCAGTACTTC CASSRAGTGEKNIQYF
. TRBJ2-3 . TRBV5-1 TGCGCCAGCAGCTTATCCGTGAGCACATATACGCAGTATTTT CASSLSVSTYTQYF
. TRBJ2-2 TRBD2 TRBV6-9 TGTGCCAGCAGTTGGGGACTAGCGGGTCTCAACACCGGGGAGCTGTTTTTT CASSWGLAGLNTGELFF
. TRBJ1-5 TRBD1 TRBV19 TGTGCCAGCGGCAAAGTTCCTTTTACAGGGGACAGCAATCAGCCCCAGCATTTT CASGKVPFTGDSNQPQHF
medium-sized TRBJ2-1 TRBD2 TRBV6-1 TGTGCCAGCACTTTCCTTAGCGGGATCTACAATGAGCAGTTCTTC CASTFLSGIYNEQFF
many TRBJ1-2 . TRBV27 TGTGCCAGCAAGGGGGTAGGGCGGGGCAACTATGGCTACACCTTC CASKGVGRGNYGYTF
. TRBJ2-1 . TRBV6-1 TGTGCCAGCAGCCGACGCCCGGACAGTGAGCAGTTCTTC CASSRRPDSEQFF
many TRBJ2-3 . TRBV11-2 TGTGCCAGCTCACTGGAGCCCAGACTCGATACGCAGTATTTT CASSLEPRLDTQYF
. TRBJ2-1 TRBD1 TRBV2 TGTGCCAGCAGTGAACCTTGGACAGGGGGCGGGAATGAGCAGTTCTTC CASSEPWTGGGNEQFF
. TRBJ2-1 . TRBV7-3 TGTGCCAGCAGTCGGTACTATACGGGGTCGGATGATCAGTTCTTC CASSRYYTGSDDQFF